This TCR beta chain was sequenced for a study of blood T cell repertoires in COVID-19. Study as a whole: In each case, the material was cDNA or gDNA derived from T cells, B-cell-depleted T cells, or PBMCs.

Germline V gene sequence: CDR1 SNHLY, CDR2 FYNNEI. Trimming removed 7 bases from V and 2 bases from J, with 11 bases in between. This CDR3 is built from 13 residues. Authors' processing steps: Reference gene primer amplification gave estimated nucleated cell counts. TCRdb's copy holds only in-frame clones and misses some; the assay was immunoSEQ multiplex PCR. V, J and clone size were drawn from that table, and D and trimming were deduced from the DNA. The table shows some 670,000 clones, with around 90% occurring only once. The chain recombines TRBV2 with TRBJ1-1; no definite D call. The sequenced sample was peripheral blood. This TCR was sampled from a woman aged 18-29 years with acute or convalescent COVID-19. CDR3 protein: CASTEGINTEAFF. The CDR3 DNA is TGTGCCAGCACCGAGGGAATAAACACTGAAGCTTTCTTT. The whole variable domain, remainder taken from reference TRBV2 and TRBJ1-1, is EPEVTQTPSHQVTQMGQEVILRCVPISNHLYFYWYRQILGQKVEFLVSFYNNEISEKSEIFDDQFSVERPDGSNFTLKIRSTKLEDSAMYFCASTEGINTEAFFGQGTRLTVV.